This paragraph reports one T cell receptor (beta chain). Its antigen target is currently unknown. No qualities accompany the bases; no much larger clone lies one base away. Enrollment in ICON was initiated in 2016, and the last patient was enrolled in late 2018. From a subcohort of 60 to 90 patients, fresh tumor and matched uninvolved tissue were collected for in-depth immune analyses, including TCR sequencing. DNA isolated from bulk tissue, without cell sorting, was used for TCR sequencing. The immunoSEQ assay used for TCR sequencing gave the T-cell fraction in both tumor and uninvolved lung tissue. Processing in the source paper ran as follows. In the survival analysis, patients were divided into a high T-cell fraction group (upper tertile) and a low T-cell fraction group (lower two tertiles), and the two groups were compared using a log-rank test. A signed-rank test was used to check for differences in T-cell fraction between paired tumor and uninvolved lung. TCRdb holds this immuneACCESS table with in-frame rearrangements only. Some clones are missing; in checked studies, unresolved V genes explain under half, and the rest has no known cause. V and J calls and clone size follow that table, whereas D and trimming were derived from the DNA. The sample table records about 6,000 clones; 76% of these occur just once. Approximately 5.5% of the sample lies in the top ten.

This record comes from a study of tumor-infiltrating lymphocytes in localized non-small cell lung cancer (TCRdb year 2021). Broadly, across the study: The cohort covered several histologies, both smokers and never-smokers, and patients whose samples were collected after neoadjuvant chemotherapy. The paired tumor versus uninvolved lung comparison of immunoSEQ T-cell fraction included around 55 patients. Each patient contributed resected tumor tissue and uninvolved lung tissue from the same patient, described as non-adjacent to the tumor. The same patients underwent several integrated assays, with TCR sequencing performed together with flow cytometry, multiplex immunofluorescence, RNA-seq, exome sequencing and proteomics. The overall ICON cohort was composed of 140 or so surgical patients with localized non-small cell lung cancer whose tumors were resected.

The paper's findings and limits, for the study overall: No difference in TCR-derived T-cell fraction was observed between the flow cytometry-defined immunotypes IM1 (good prognosis) and IM2 (poor prognosis). Because different pieces of the same tissue were used for different assays, technical variation could not be separated from intratumor heterogeneity. Because assay coverage varied across patients depending on available tissue quantity, TCR sequencing was performed for only a subset of the cohort. Tumor T-cell fraction from TCR sequencing was not associated with recurrence-free survival (p = 0.61). TCRbeta sequencing supported higher T cell infiltration in tumors than in uninvolved lung tissue, consistent with immunofluorescence CD3 counts.

The clonotype was recovered from a human donor with non-small cell lung cancer. Sequencing input: lung tumor tissue.

The CDR3 protein sequence reads: CASSFGQGAETQYF. The sequence in DNA is TGTGCCAGCAGTTTTGGACAGGGGGCGGAGACCCAGTACTTC. The chain links TRBV28 with TRBJ2-5, and 11 junction bases match TRBD1. V is pruned by 3 bases and J by 5 bases, leaving 2 bases of the junction without a gene match. From its cysteine to its phenylalanine, the CDR3 spans 14 amino acids. The only DNA kept is the CDR3, 42 bases in frame from the first base. Looking up the germline V gene yields CDR1 MDHEN and CDR2 SYDVKM.